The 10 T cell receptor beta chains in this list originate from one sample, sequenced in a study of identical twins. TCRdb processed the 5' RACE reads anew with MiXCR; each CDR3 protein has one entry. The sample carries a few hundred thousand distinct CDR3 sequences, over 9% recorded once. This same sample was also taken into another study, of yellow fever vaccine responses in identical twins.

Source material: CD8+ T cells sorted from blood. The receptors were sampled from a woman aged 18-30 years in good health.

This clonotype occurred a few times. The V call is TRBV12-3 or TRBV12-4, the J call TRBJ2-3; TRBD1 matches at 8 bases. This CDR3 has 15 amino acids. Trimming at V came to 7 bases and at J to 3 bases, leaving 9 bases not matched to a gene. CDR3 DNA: TGTGCCAGCAATAACAGGGGGGCGATTACAGATACGCAGTATTTT. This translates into CASNNRGAITDTQYF.

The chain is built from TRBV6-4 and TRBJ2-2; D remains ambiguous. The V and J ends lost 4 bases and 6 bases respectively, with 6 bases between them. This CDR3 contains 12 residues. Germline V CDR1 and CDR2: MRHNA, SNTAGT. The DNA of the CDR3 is TGTGCCAGCAGTGGCGAGGCCGGGGAGCTGTTTTTT. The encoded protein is CASSGEAGELFF.

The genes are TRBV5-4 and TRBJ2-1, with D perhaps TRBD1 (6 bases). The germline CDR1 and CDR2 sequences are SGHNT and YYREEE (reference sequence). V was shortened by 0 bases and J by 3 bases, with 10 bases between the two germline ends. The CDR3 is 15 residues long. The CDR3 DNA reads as TGTGCCAGCAGCTTGGACAGGGATCGCTACAATGAGCAGTTCTTC. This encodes CASSLDRDRYNEQFF.

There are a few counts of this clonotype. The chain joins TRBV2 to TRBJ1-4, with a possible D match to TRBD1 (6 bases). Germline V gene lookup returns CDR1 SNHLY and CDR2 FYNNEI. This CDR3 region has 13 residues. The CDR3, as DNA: TGTGCAGGCGGCGGGGGCGACAATGAAAAACTGTTTTTT. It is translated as CAGGGGDNEKLFF. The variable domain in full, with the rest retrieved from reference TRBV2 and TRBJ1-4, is EPEVTQTPSHQVTQMGQEVILRCVPISNHLYFYWYRQILGQKVEFLVSFYNNEISEKSEIFDDQFSVERPDGSNFTLKIRSTKLEDSAMYFCAGGGGDNEKLFFGSGTQLSVL.

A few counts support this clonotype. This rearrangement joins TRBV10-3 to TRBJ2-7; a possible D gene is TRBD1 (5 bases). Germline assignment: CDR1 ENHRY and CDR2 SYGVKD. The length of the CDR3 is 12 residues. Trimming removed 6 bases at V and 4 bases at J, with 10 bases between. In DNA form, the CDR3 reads TGTGCCATCAGCATCGACAGTTACGAGCAGTACGTC. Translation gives CAISIDSYEQYV.

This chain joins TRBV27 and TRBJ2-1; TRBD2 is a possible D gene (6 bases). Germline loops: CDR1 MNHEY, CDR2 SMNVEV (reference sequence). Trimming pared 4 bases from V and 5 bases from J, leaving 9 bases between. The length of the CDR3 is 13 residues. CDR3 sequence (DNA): TGTGCCAGCAGTTGGGCGGGGAACAATGAGCAGTTCTTC. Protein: CASSWAGNNEQFF.

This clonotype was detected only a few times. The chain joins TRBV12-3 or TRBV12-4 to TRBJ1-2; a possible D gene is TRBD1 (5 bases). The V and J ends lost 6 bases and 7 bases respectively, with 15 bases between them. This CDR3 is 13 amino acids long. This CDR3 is CASSVGTVVGYTF. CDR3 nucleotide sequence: TGTGCCAGCAGCGTAGGGACGGTTGTTGGCTACACCTTC.

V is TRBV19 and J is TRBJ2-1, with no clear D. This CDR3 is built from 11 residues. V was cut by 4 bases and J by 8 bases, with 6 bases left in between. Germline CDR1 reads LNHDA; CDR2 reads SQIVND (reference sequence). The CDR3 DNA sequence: TGTGCCAGTAGTACGGCGTATGAGCAGTTCTTC. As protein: CASSTAYEQFF.

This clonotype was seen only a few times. As DNA, the CDR3 is TGTGCCAGCAGTCCGAGCGGGGGGGCCCCGAATGAGCAGTTCTTC. Residues: CASSPSGGAPNEQFF. The chain is built from TRBV6-1 and TRBJ2-1; TRBD2 aligns across 10 bases. CDR3 length: 15 residues. Germline trimming cut 5 bases from V and 7 bases from J; bases unmatched to any gene: 8. Germline CDR1 and CDR2: MNHNS and SASEGT.

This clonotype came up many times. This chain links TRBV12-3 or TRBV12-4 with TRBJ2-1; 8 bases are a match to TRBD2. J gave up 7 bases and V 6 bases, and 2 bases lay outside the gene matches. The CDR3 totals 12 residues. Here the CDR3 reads CASSPSGNEQFF. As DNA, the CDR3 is TGTGCCAGCAGCCCTAGCGGGAATGAGCAGTTCTTC.